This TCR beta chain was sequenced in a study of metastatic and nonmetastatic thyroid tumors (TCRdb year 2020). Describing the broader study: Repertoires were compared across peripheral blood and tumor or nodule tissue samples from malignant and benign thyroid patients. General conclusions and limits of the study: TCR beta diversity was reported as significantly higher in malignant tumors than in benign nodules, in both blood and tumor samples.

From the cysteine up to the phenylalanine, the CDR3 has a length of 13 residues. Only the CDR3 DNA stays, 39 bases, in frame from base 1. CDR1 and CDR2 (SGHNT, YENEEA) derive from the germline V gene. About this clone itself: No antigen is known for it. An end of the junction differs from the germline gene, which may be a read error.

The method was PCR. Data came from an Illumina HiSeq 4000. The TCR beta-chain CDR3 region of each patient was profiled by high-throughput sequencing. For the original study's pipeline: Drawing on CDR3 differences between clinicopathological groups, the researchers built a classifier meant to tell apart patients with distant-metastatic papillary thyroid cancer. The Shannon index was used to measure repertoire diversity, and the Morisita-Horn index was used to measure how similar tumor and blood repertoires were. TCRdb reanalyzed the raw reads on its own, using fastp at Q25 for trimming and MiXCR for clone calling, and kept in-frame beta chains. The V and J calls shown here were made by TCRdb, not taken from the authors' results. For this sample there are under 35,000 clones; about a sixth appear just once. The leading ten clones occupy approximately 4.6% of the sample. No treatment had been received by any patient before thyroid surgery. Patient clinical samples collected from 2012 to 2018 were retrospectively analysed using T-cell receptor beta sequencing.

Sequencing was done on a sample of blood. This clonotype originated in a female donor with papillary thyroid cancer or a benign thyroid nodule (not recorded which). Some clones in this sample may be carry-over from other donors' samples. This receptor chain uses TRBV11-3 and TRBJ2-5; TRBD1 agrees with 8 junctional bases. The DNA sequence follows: TGTGCCAGCATCTTAGGACAGGGAGAGACCCAGTACTTC. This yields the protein CASILGQGETQYF.